This is a list of T cell receptor beta chains from one sample in a study of blood T cell repertoires in COVID-19. The assay was immunoSEQ multiplex PCR, and TCRdb's table has in-frame clones only and misses some. The data hold approximately 190,000 clones, with roughly 82% observed a single time. Sequencing was performed on peripheral blood. These receptors were collected from a woman aged 55-75 years with COVID-19, enrolled during active disease. Both conserved end residues are trimmed from each CDR3. The D gene is left open where the match is weak.

len: 11
d_gene: .
v_gene: TRBV3-1/TRBV3-2
CDR3aa: ASSQGGLTEAF

len: 13
d_gene: .
v_gene: TRBV25-1
CDR3aa: ASSDTGKSGNTIY

len: 12
d_gene: .
v_gene: TRBV5-8
CDR3aa: ASRSLTGPTGYT

len: 14
d_gene: TRBD2
v_gene: TRBV7-3
CDR3aa: ASSPLGRVNTGELF

len: 12
d_gene: TRBD1
v_gene: TRBV19
CDR3aa: ASSTRGLLEGYT

len: 15
d_gene: .
v_gene: TRBV27
CDR3aa: ASRETSRGFGKNIQY

len: 10
d_gene: TRBD2
v_gene: TRBV11-2
CDR3aa: ASSAAGGEQF

len: 12
d_gene: .
v_gene: TRBV5-8
CDR3aa: ASSLRQLNTEAF

len: 12
d_gene: TRBD1
v_gene: TRBV12-5
CDR3aa: ASGTGGGGNTIY

len: 13
d_gene: TRBD2
v_gene: TRBV5-4
CDR3aa: ASSYPGGVEETQY

len: 11
d_gene: TRBD1
v_gene: TRBV6-5
CDR3aa: ASTRTGGEPQH

len: 12
d_gene: TRBD1
v_gene: TRBV27
CDR3aa: ASSLLGGGSPLH

len: 12
d_gene: .
v_gene: TRBV19
CDR3aa: ASSIIAQGRGYT

len: 12
d_gene: .
v_gene: TRBV11-2
CDR3aa: ASSLAGFQETQY

len: 11
d_gene: TRBD1
v_gene: TRBV5-8
CDR3aa: ASSVDRGHGYT

len: 13
d_gene: TRBD1
v_gene: TRBV28
CDR3aa: ASINQLDRGLGYT

len: 13
d_gene: .
v_gene: TRBV18
CDR3aa: ASSPWSSLGETQY

len: 12
d_gene: .
v_gene: TRBV6-2/TRBV6-3
CDR3aa: ASTPPGSGTEAF

len: 14
d_gene: .
v_gene: TRBV21-1
CDR3aa: ASSLWGGVPTAEAF

len: 13
d_gene: TRBD1
v_gene: TRBV19
CDR3aa: ASSGGTGVDEKLF

len: 12
d_gene: TRBD2
v_gene: TRBV5-1
CDR3aa: ASSLGGGEETQY

len: 14
d_gene: .
v_gene: TRBV28
CDR3aa: ASSFPKQGRNTEAF

len: 13
d_gene: .
v_gene: TRBV5-5
CDR3aa: ASSLYRRDGTEAF

len: 11
d_gene: .
v_gene: TRBV29-1
CDR3aa: SAEGGGDEKLF

len: 14
d_gene: .
v_gene: TRBV9
CDR3aa: ASSAWAGADNYGYT

len: 9
d_gene: TRBD1
v_gene: TRBV5-1
CDR3aa: ASSTDRYQY

len: 13
d_gene: .
v_gene: TRBV11-1
CDR3aa: ASSLAETGNTEAF

len: 14
d_gene: .
v_gene: TRBV5-1
CDR3aa: ASSLVEARGTDTQY

len: 13
d_gene: TRBD1
v_gene: TRBV4-3
CDR3aa: ASSQEEGARYEQY

len: 17
d_gene: TRBD1
v_gene: TRBV19
CDR3aa: ASSYFGAGGSANTGELF

len: 12
d_gene: .
v_gene: TRBV28
CDR3aa: ASSLVTANQPQH

len: 11
d_gene: .
v_gene: TRBV3-1/TRBV3-2
CDR3aa: ASSPSPIRGYT

len: 12
d_gene: .
v_gene: TRBV5-4
CDR3aa: ASSLKGVQETQY

len: 10
d_gene: .
v_gene: TRBV3-1/TRBV3-2
CDR3aa: ASSQDGLRGR

len: 12
d_gene: .
v_gene: TRBV28
CDR3aa: ASSFQRYSYEQY

len: 13
d_gene: .
v_gene: TRBV19
CDR3aa: ASSIRAGERNEQF

len: 13
d_gene: .
v_gene: TRBV6-5
CDR3aa: ASRLLRDIDQPQH

len: 12
d_gene: .
v_gene: TRBV7-9
CDR3aa: ASSSSTGYGELF

len: 10
d_gene: .
v_gene: TRBV19
CDR3aa: ASSRWNEKLF

len: 15
d_gene: .
v_gene: TRBV7-9
CDR3aa: ASSLFRGGSSGNTIY

len: 12
d_gene: .
v_gene: TRBV5-8
CDR3aa: ASSPRARGNEQF

len: 10
d_gene: .
v_gene: TRBV19
CDR3aa: ASSRQGYGYT

len: 12
d_gene: .
v_gene: TRBV9
CDR3aa: ASSVVGVGETQY

len: 12
d_gene: .
v_gene: TRBV12-5
CDR3aa: ASGFDLASSEQF

len: 13
d_gene: .
v_gene: TRBV7-7
CDR3aa: ASSPGGGLKETQY

len: 18
d_gene: TRBD2
v_gene: TRBV5-1
CDR3aa: ASSSSLRTSGITLYNEQF

len: 12
d_gene: TRBD1
v_gene: TRBV9
CDR3aa: ASSGTASGNTIY

len: 13
d_gene: .
v_gene: TRBV11-2
CDR3aa: ASSMGGGFGETQY

len: 15
d_gene: .
v_gene: TRBV28
CDR3aa: ASSSLRGGTAGNTIY

len: 14
d_gene: .
v_gene: TRBV4-1
CDR3aa: ASSQDLTGILYEQY

len: 14
d_gene: TRBD2
v_gene: TRBV19
CDR3aa: ASSIGQRGGRETQY

len: 13
d_gene: TRBD1
v_gene: TRBV5-1
CDR3aa: ASSIAGGLGEKLF

len: 13
d_gene: .
v_gene: TRBV19
CDR3aa: ASSTFNQHTDTQY